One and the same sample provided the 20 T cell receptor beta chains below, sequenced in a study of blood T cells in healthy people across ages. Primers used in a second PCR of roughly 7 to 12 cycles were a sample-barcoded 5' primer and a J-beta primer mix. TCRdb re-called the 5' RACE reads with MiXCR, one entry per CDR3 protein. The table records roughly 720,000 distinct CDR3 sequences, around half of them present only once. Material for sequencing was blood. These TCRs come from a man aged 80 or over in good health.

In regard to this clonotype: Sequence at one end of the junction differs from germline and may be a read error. CDR3 region: CASGTSGRAAEQYF. CDR3 sequence (DNA): TGCGCCAGCGGGACTAGCGGGAGGGCCGCCGAGCAGTACTTC. The chain uses TRBV7-2 and TRBJ2-7; 16 positions agree with TRBD2. CDR3 length: 14 residues. Germline CDR1 SGHTA, CDR2 FQGNSA.

Here the CDR3 reads CSAREARIYRWGSSYNEQYF. The CDR3 DNA reads as TGCAGTGCTAGAGAAGCTCGTATCTACCGCTGGGGGAGCTCCTACAATGAGCAGTACTTC. The rearrangement links TRBV20-1 to TRBJ2-1; the D call may be TRBD1 or TRBD2 (5 bases each). The end of the DNA is better explained by TRBJ2-7, so the J call may be wrong. The length of the CDR3 is 20 residues. Germline assignment: CDR1 DFQATT and CDR2 SNEGSKA (reference sequence).

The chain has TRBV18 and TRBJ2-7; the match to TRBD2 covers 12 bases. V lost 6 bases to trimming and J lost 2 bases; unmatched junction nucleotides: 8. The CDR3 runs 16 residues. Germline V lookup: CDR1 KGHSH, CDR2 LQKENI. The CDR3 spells CASSGTSGLGAYEQYF. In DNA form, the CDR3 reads TGTGCCAGCTCTGGGACTAGCGGGCTGGGGGCCTACGAGCAGTACTTC.

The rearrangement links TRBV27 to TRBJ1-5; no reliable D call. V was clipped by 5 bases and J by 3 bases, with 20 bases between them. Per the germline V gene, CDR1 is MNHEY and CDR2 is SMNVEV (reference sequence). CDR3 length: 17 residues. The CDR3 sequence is CASSHGRLGLNNQPQHF. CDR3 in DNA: TGTGCCAGCAGTCACGGTCGACTAGGGCTTAACAATCAGCCCCAGCATTTT.

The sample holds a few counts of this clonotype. DNA for the CDR3: TGTGCCAGCAGAAACTACGGGACTAGCGGGATGCTGGGGCAGTTCTTC. Protein product: CASRNYGTSGMLGQFF. V and J are TRBV27 and TRBJ2-1; TRBD2 aligns across 13 bases. Germline V lookup: CDR1 MNHEY, CDR2 SMNVEV (reference sequence). CDR3 length equals 16 residues. With 6 bases clipped from V and 12 bases from J, the junction kept 14 bases outside the gene matches.

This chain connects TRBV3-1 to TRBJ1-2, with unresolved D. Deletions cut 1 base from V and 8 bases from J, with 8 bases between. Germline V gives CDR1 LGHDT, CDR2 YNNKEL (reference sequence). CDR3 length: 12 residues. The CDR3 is CASSQGGRGYTF. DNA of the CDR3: TGTGCCAGCAGCCAAGGGGGTAGAGGCTACACCTTC.

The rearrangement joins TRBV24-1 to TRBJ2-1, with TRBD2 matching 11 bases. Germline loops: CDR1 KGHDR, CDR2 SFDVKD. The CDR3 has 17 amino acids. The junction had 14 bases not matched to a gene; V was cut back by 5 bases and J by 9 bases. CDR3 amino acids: CATSALGSGRANGEQFF. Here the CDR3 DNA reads TGTGCCACCAGTGCTCTGGGTAGCGGGAGGGCCAATGGTGAGCAGTTCTTC.

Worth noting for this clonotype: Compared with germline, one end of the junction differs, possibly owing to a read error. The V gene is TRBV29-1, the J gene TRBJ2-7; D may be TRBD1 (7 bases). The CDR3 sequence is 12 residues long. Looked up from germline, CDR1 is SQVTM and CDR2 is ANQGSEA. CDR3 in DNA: TGCAGCGTTGATGGAGGGGGCTACGAGCGGTACTTC. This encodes CSVDGGGYERYF.

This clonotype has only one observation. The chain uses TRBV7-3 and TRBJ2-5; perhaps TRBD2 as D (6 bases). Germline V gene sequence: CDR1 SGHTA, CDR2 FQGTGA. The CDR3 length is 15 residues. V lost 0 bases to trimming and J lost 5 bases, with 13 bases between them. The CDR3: CASSLTSGREETQYF. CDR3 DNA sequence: TGTGCCAGCAGCTTAACTAGCGGCAGGGAGGAGACCCAGTACTTC.

The CDR3 here is CSVRTSVPGELFF. The CDR3, as DNA: TGCAGCGTGAGAACTAGCGTCCCCGGGGAGCTGTTTTTT. The chain combines TRBV29-1 with TRBJ2-2, with TRBD2 matching over 7 bases. V dropped 6 bases and J dropped 6; count of bases not matched to a gene: 7. The CDR3 length is 13 residues. Germline loops: CDR1 SQVTM, CDR2 ANQGSEA.

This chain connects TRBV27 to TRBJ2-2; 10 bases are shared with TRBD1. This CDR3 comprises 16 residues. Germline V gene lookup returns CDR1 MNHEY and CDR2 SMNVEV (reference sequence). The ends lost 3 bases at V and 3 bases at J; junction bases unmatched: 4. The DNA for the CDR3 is TGTGCCAGCAGTTTTTCCGGGACAGGGGACACCGGGGAGCTGTTTTTT. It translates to CASSFSGTGDTGELFF.

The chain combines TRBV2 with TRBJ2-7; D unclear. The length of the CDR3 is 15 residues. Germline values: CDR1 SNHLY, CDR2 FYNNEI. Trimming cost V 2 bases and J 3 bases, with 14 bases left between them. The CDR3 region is CASSENREPLYEQYF. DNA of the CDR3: TGTGCCAGCAGTGAAAACCGTGAACCGCTCTACGAGCAGTACTTC.

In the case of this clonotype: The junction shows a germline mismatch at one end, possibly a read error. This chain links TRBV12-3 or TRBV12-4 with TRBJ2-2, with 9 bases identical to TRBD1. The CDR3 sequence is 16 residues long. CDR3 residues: CASSLGQGVNTGELFF. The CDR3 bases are TGTGCCAGCAGTTTGGGACAGGGTGTGAACACCGGGGAGCTGTTCTTC.

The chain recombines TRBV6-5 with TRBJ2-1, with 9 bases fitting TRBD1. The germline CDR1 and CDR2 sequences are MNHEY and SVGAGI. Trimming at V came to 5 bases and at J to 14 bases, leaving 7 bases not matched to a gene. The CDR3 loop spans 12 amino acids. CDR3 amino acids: CASSPGTGREFF. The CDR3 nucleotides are TGTGCCAGCAGTCCCGGGACAGGGAGGGAGTTCTTC.

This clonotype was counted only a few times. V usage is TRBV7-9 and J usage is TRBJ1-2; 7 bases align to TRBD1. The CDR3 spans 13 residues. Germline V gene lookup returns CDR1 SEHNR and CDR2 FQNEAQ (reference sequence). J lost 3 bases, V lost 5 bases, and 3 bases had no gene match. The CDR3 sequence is CASSRGTDYGYTF. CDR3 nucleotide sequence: TGTGCCAGCAGCCGCGGGACAGACTATGGCTACACCTTC.

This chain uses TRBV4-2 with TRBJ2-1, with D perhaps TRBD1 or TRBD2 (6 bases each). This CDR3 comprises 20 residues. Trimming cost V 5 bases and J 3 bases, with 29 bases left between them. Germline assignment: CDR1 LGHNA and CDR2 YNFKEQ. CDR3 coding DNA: TGTGCCAGCAGCGGGGGGCTAGGGGCTTCATCACCATCGTTCTACAATGAGCAGTTCTTC. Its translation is CASSGGLGASSPSFYNEQFF.

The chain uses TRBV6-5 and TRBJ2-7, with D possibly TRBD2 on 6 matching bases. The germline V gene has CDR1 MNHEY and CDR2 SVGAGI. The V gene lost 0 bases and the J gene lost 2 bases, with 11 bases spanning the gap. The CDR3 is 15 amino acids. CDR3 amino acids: CASSYSRDSTYEQYF. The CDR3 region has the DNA TGTGCCAGCAGTTACTCGAGGGACTCTACCTACGAGCAGTACTTC.

The DNA of the CDR3 is TGTGCCTGGAGTGTTGGACAGGGGGCCCACGAGCAGTACTTC. Amino acid sequence: CAWSVGQGAHEQYF. The rearrangement links TRBV30 to TRBJ2-7; 11 bases align to TRBD1. The CDR3 sequence is 14 residues long. In germline, CDR1 is GTSNPN, CDR2 SVGIG (reference sequence). V gave up 0 bases and J gave up 5 bases; unmatched junction bases: 3.

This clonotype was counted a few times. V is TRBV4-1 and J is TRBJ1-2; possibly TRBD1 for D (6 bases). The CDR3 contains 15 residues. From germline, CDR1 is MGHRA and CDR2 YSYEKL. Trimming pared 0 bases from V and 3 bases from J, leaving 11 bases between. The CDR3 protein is CASSQEWGADYGYTF. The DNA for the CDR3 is TGCGCCAGCAGCCAAGAATGGGGGGCGGACTATGGCTACACCTTC.

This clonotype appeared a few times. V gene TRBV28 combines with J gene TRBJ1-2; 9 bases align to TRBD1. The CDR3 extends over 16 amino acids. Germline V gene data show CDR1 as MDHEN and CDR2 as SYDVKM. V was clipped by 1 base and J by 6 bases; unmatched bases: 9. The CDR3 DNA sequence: TGTGCCAGCAGTTTATTGACACGAGGGACAGGGAATGGCTACACCTTC. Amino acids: CASSLLTRGTGNGYTF.